Sequencing of this TCR beta chain was carried out in a study of PD-L1 blockade in urothelial cancer. Study background: Dosed intravenously at 1,200 mg every 3 weeks, atezolizumab was initiated by patients at some point between 2012 and 2014.

Locally advanced or metastatic urothelial carcinoma was present in patients. Points from the study as a whole: Tumor-associated blood clones were expanded more by durable-benefit patients at 3 weeks. When pretreatment blood TCR clonality was below the median, it predicted better survival.

Some clones are missing from TCRdb's copy, which holds only in-frame ones; the method was immunoSEQ multiplex PCR. The data hold 35,000 to 45,000 clones, with over 70% observed a single time. As for this clone: No antigen is known for it.

J was trimmed by 3 bases and V by 5 bases; bases with no gene match: 4. Germline CDR1 is MNHEY and CDR2 is SMNVEV (reference sequence). CDR3 length: 15 residues. The sample here was PBMCs, taken around atezolizumab (anti-PD-L1) treatment. The sequence derives from a man aged 60 to 69 with urothelial cancer. The V gene is TRBV27, the J gene TRBJ2-3; 11 bases are shared with TRBD2. The DNA of the CDR3 is TGTGCCAGCAGTCTAGCGGGAGGTGGTACAGATACGCAGTATTTT. It specifies CASSLAGGGTDTQYF.